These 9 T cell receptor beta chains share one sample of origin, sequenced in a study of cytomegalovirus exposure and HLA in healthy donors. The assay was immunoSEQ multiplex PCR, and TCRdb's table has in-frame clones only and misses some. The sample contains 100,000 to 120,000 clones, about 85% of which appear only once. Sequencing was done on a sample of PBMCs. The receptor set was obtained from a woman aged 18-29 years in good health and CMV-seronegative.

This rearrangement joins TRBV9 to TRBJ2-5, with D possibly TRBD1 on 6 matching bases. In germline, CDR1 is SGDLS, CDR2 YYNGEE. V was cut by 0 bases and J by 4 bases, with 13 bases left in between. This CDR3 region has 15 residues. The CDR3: CASSVGGGSGETQYF. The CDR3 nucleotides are TGTGCCAGCAGCGTAGGTGGGGGCTCAGGAGAGACCCAGTACTTC. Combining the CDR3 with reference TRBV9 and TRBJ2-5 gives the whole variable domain DSGVTQTPKHLITATGQRVTLRCSPRSGDLSVYWYQQSLDQGLQFLIQYYNGEERAKGNILERFSAQQFPDLHSELNLSSLELGDSALYFCASSVGGGSGETQYFGPGTRLLVL.

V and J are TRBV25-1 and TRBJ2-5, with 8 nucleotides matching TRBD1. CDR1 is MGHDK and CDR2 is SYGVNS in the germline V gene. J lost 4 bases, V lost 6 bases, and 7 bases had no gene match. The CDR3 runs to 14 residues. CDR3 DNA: TGTGCCAGCAGCATACCAGGGGGCCGAGAGACCCAGTACTTC. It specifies CASSIPGGRETQYF.

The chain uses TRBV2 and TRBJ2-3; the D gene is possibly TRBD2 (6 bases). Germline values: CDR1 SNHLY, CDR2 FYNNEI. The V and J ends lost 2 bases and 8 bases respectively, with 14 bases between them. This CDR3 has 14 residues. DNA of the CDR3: TGTGCCAGCAGTGAACGTGGAGGGTTTGGTACGCAGTATTTT. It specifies CASSERGGFGTQYF.

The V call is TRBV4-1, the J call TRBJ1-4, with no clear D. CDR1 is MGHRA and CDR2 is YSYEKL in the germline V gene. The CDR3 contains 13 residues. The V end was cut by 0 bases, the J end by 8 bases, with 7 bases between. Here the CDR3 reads CASSQDEGEKLFF. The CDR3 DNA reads TGCGCCAGCAGCCAAGACGAGGGAGAAAAACTGTTTTTT.

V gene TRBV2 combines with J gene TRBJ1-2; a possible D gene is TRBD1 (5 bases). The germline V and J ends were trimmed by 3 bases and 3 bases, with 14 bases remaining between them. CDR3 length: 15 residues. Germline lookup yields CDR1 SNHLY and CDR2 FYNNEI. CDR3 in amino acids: CASSEEGVQDYGYTF. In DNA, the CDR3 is TGTGCCAGCAGTGAGGAAGGGGTGCAAGACTATGGCTACACCTTC.

For the CDR3, the DNA is TGTGCCAGCTCACTCGGACAGAACTACGAGCAGTACTTC. Translated, it gives CASSLGQNYEQYF. The chain is built from TRBV18 and TRBJ2-7, with a weak D call TRBD1 (6 bases). V was clipped by 4 bases and J by 3 bases, with 10 bases between them. The CDR3 spans 13 residues. Germline values: CDR1 KGHSH, CDR2 LQKENI.

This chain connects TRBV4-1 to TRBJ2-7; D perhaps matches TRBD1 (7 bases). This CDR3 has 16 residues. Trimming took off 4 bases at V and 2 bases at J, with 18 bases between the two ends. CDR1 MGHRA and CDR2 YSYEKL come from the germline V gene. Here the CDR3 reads CASSRLGRDRTYEQYF. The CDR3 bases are TGCGCCAGCAGCCGCCTGGGGCGGGACAGAACCTACGAGCAGTACTTC.

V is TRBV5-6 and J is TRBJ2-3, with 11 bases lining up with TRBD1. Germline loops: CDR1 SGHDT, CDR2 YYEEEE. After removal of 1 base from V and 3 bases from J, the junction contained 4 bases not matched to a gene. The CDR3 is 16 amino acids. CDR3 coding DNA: TGTGCCAGCAGCTTGAGGGACAGGGGGACTACAGATACGCAGTATTTT. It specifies CASSLRDRGTTDTQYF. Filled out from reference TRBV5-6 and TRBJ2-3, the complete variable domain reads DAGVTQSPTHLIKTRGQQVTLRCSPKSGHDTVSWYQQALGQGPQFIFQYYEEEERQRGNFPDRFSGHQFPNYSSELNVNALLLGDSALYLCASSLRDRGTTDTQYFGPGTRLTVL.

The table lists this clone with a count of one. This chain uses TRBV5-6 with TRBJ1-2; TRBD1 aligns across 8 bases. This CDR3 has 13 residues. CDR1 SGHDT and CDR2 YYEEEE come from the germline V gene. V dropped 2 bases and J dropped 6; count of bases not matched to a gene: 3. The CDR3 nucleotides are TGTGCCAGCAGCTTTTGGACAGGGAATGGCTACACCTTC. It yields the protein CASSFWTGNGYTF.